This T cell receptor beta chain was observed in a study of spatial heterogeneity in lung cancer. Time point here: sample taken at primary tumor resection. Samples were obtained from some 70 donors, all untreated early-stage non-small cell lung cancer patients. The authors sequenced whole RNA from tumor, nontumor lung or frozen PBMC without sorting. The study tagged each TCR cDNA molecule with a unique molecular identifier. One entry per CDR3 protein results from TCRdb running MiXCR on the 5' RACE reads. The sample has 35,000 to 45,000 distinct CDR3 sequences, less than 9% seen once. Overall study results and limits: Circulating ubiquitous expanded tumor TCRs were observed more frequently at resection than at follow-up.

Germline CDR1 reads MNHEY; CDR2 reads SVGEGT. V was cut by 6 bases and J by 1 base, with 8 bases left in between. The CDR3 runs 13 residues. In this sample, this clonotype turned up many times. The antigen is undetermined. The sequence was collected from a female donor with early-stage non-small cell lung cancer. This rearrangement joins TRBV6-2 or TRBV6-3 to TRBJ2-3; D remains unclear. Specimen: PBMCs, collected at surgery. The CDR3 DNA reads as TGTGCCAGCAGCAAAATCCGCACAGATACGCAGTATTTT. Residues: CASSKIRTDTQYF.